Each of the 26 T cell receptor beta chains below was sequenced from the same sample in a study of shared clonotypes between healthy human individuals. Clones were read by immunoSEQ multiplex PCR, and TCRdb kept only the in-frame ones, dropping some. The sample records about a million clones, around 76% being singletons. The sequencing sample was made of memory CD4+ T cells sorted from blood. The subset was: CD45RA-negative fraction. The source of these receptors is a man in his late teens or twenties in good health.

V and J are TRBV7-3 and TRBJ2-1, with 7 nucleotides matching TRBD2. The CDR3 contains 16 residues. Germline CDR1 reads SGHTA; CDR2 reads FQGTGA. V shed 1 base and J 0 bases; nucleotides not matched to a gene: 3. The CDR3 DNA sequence: TGTGCCAGCAGCTTAATCGGCGGGAGCTCCTACAATGAGCAGTTCTTC. Protein: CASSLIGGSSYNEQFF.

The J gene is TRBJ2-7, the V gene TRBV5-6; D is perhaps TRBD1 or TRBD2 (6 bases each). The V end was cut by 7 bases, the J end by 6 bases, with 14 bases between. CDR3 length: 12 residues. CDR1 and CDR2 from the germline V gene are SGHDT and YYEEEE. The CDR3, as DNA: TGTGCCAGCCAACTAGGGGGAGGCGAGCAGTACTTC. Its protein is CASQLGGGEQYF.

V usage is TRBV7-9 and J usage is TRBJ2-1; no clear D. The V end lost 1 base, the J end lost 1 base, and 5 bases lay between the germline ends. CDR3 size: 14 residues. CDR1 SEHNR and CDR2 FQNEAQ come from the germline V gene (reference sequence). In DNA, the CDR3 is TGTGCCAGCAGCTTAGGGGAATCCTACAATGAGCAGTTCTTC. This translates into CASSLGESYNEQFF. The whole variable domain, filled in from reference TRBV7-9 and TRBJ2-1, reads DTGVSQNPRHKITKRGQNVTFRCDPISEHNRLYWYRQTLGQGPEFLTYFQNEAQLEKSRLLSDRFSAERPKGSFSTLEIQRTEQGDSAMYLCASSLGESYNEQFFGPGTRLTVL.

The CDR3 nucleotides read TGCGCCAGCAGCTCACAGGGGGATAGATCACCCCTCCACTTT. Amino acid sequence: CASSSQGDRSPLHF. V and J are TRBV5-1 and TRBJ1-6; 8 positions agree with TRBD1. Trimming took 3 bases from V and 10 from J; bases not matched to a gene: 6. Germline CDR1 is SGHRS and CDR2 is YFSETQ. CDR3 length: 14 residues.

The chain carries TRBV25-1 and TRBJ2-5; TRBD2 might be the D (7 bases). The CDR3 extends over 16 amino acids. V dropped 2 bases and J dropped 1 base, with 14 bases sitting between them. Germline-derived CDR1 and CDR2 are MGHDK and SYGVNS. The CDR3 DNA follows: TGTGCCAGCAGTGAAGACGGCGGGGGCCTCCAAGAGACCCAGTACTTC. It is translated as CASSEDGGGLQETQYF.

The CDR3 DNA is TGCAGCGCTGTCGACAGCCGCACAGATACGCAGTATTTT. Protein product: CSAVDSRTDTQYF. This sequence joins TRBV29-1 and TRBJ2-3; a possible D gene is TRBD1 (5 bases). The CDR3 consists of 13 residues. V lost 7 bases, J lost 1 base, and 12 bases lay in between. Germline CDR1 SQVTM, CDR2 ANQGSEA.

This clone was observed a few times. The chain employs TRBV10-3 and TRBJ1-6; D uncertain. CDR1 and CDR2 (germline): ENHRY, SYGVKD. Trimming pared 6 bases from V and 6 bases from J, leaving 12 bases between. There are 14 residues in the CDR3. The CDR3 region is CAIREDTPNSPLHF. In nucleotides, the CDR3 is TGTGCCATCAGGGAAGATACCCCTAATTCACCCCTCCACTTT.

V gene TRBV19 combines with J gene TRBJ1-2; D is ambiguous. The CDR3 runs to 14 residues. CDR1 and CDR2 (germline): LNHDA, SQIVND (reference sequence). Trimming took off 3 bases at V and 4 bases at J, with 12 bases between the two ends. This CDR3 is CASSIMGRLYGYTF. Here the CDR3 DNA reads TGTGCCAGTAGTATCATGGGCAGGCTCTATGGCTACACCTTC.

The chain combines TRBV6-1 with TRBJ1-2, with 9 positions matching TRBD1. Germline V gene sequence: CDR1 MNHNS, CDR2 SASEGT. The CDR3 is made up of 15 amino acids. Trimming removed 6 bases from V and 0 bases from J; junction bases left unmatched: 5. The CDR3 sequence: CASRQQGAPNYGYTF. The CDR3 DNA sequence: TGTGCCAGCAGGCAACAGGGGGCGCCTAACTATGGCTACACCTTC.

The rearrangement links TRBV6-1 to TRBJ1-1, with 8 positions matching TRBD1. The germline gives CDR1 MNHNS, CDR2 SASEGT. J gave up 4 bases and V 6 bases, and 10 bases lay outside the gene matches. The length of the CDR3 is 15 residues. CDR3 protein: CASRGDRGGGTEAFF. CDR3 nucleotides: TGTGCCAGCAGGGGTGACAGGGGAGGAGGCACTGAAGCTTTCTTT.

CDR3 in DNA: TGTGCCAGCAGCTCAACAGGGATCGAGCAGTACTTC. Its protein is CASSSTGIEQYF. The chain is built from TRBV7-9 and TRBJ2-7; D perhaps matches TRBD1 (6 bases). The germline V gene encodes CDR1 SEHNR and CDR2 FQNEAQ (reference sequence). The CDR3 spans 12 residues. Trimming removed 4 bases at V and 6 bases at J, with 10 bases between.

The CDR3 DNA is TGTGCCAGCAGCTTTAGAGGACTAGTAGGAATCTACAATGAGCAGTTCTTC. Translation: CASSFRGLVGIYNEQFF. The chain employs TRBV12-1 and TRBJ2-1; the listed D gene, TRBD2, was not tested against the DNA. TRBV12-1 is designated a pseudogene. The CDR3 length is 17 residues.

This clone occurred many times. The CDR3 reads CASSLRIWGQGRTDTQYF. As DNA, the CDR3 is TGTGCCAGCAGCTTAAGGATCTGGGGACAGGGGCGGACAGATACGCAGTATTTT. This chain links TRBV7-2 with TRBJ2-3; 10 nucleotides agree with TRBD1. The V segment lost 2 bases and the J segment 3 bases; nucleotides outside the gene matches: 11. Germline CDR1 reads SGHTA; CDR2 reads FQGNSA. The CDR3 is made up of 18 amino acids.

V is TRBV7-8 and J is TRBJ2-7; D may be TRBD2 (6 bases). V lost 5 bases to trimming and J lost 2 bases, with 10 bases between them. CDR3 size: 13 residues. Germline CDR1 is SGHVS and CDR2 is FQNEAQ. The CDR3 region is CASSRTTPYEQYF. The CDR3 coding sequence is TGTGCCAGCAGCCGGACTACTCCCTACGAGCAGTACTTC.

Remarks on this clone: Possible read error: a much larger clone is one base away. The chain is built from TRBV5-1 and TRBJ1-1, with D possibly being TRBD1 (6 bases). Per germline, CDR1 SGHRS and CDR2 YFSETQ. The CDR3 has 12 amino acids. CDR3 DNA sequence: TGCGTCAGCAGCGAACAGGGTTTTGAAGCTTTCTTT. It is translated as CVSSEQGFEAFF.

This clone showed up just a few times. The chain uses TRBV11-2 and TRBJ1-1; D gene unclear. Germline CDR1 SGHAT, CDR2 FQNNGV. V lost 5 bases, J lost 1 base, and 11 bases lay in between. This CDR3 has 14 amino acids. CDR3 loop: CASSPQGQNTEAFF. Written as DNA, the CDR3 is TGTGCCAGCAGCCCCCAAGGTCAGAACACTGAAGCTTTCTTT.

This clone was counted ten times or more. CDR3 sequence reads: CASSLGSVGFPTAQYF. CDR3 nucleotides: TGTGCCAGCAGCTTGGGCAGCGTGGGGTTTCCTACGGCCCAGTACTTC. The rearrangement links TRBV7-2 to TRBJ2-5; D call uncertain. Per germline, CDR1 SGHTA and CDR2 FQGNSA. Trimming left V 3 bases short and J 9 bases short, with 23 bases between. The CDR3 length is 16 residues.

The chain uses TRBV4-2 and TRBJ2-7; D possibly corresponds to TRBD1 (6 bases). The CDR3 runs to 17 residues. In germline, CDR1 is LGHNA, CDR2 YNFKEQ. V lost 0 bases, J lost 2 bases, and 17 bases lay in between. CDR3 coding DNA: TGTGCCAGCAGCCAAGATCTTCAGGGGTCGATCACCTACGAGCAGTACTTC. Its translation: CASSQDLQGSITYEQYF.

This chain connects TRBV9 to TRBJ2-1; 10 bases fit TRBD2. J was trimmed by 15 bases and V by 3 bases; bases with no gene match: 9. The germline V gene has CDR1 SGDLS and CDR2 YYNGEE. This CDR3 spans 13 amino acids. The DNA for the CDR3 is TGTGCCAGCAGCGGGATAGCGGGAGGCCTCCTGTTCTTC. Its translation: CASSGIAGGLLFF.

The chain carries TRBV19 and TRBJ2-3, with D unresolved. Trimming removed 1 base at V and 3 bases at J, with 5 bases between. Germline V gene lookup returns CDR1 LNHDA and CDR2 SQIVND (reference sequence). This CDR3 comprises 13 residues. The CDR3 protein is CASSIVGTDTQYF. The CDR3 DNA sequence: TGTGCCAGTAGTATAGTTGGGACAGATACGCAGTATTTT.

This chain connects TRBV6-1 to TRBJ2-7; no firm D call. Germline-derived CDR1 and CDR2 are MNHNS and SASEGT. The CDR3 extends over 13 amino acids. V dropped 4 bases and J dropped 2 bases, with 9 bases sitting between them. DNA for the CDR3: TGTGCCAGCAGTGGCCTGGGTCCCTACGAGCAGTACTTC. Translation gives CASSGLGPYEQYF.

As for this clone: A much larger clonotype is one base distant, so this may be a read error. This sequence joins TRBV5-1 and TRBJ2-7; the D gene is possibly TRBD1 (6 bases). Germline V CDR1 and CDR2: SGHRS, YFSETQ. The CDR3 loop spans 13 amino acids. Trimming took 4 bases from V and 0 from J, leaving 8 bases between them. CDR3 protein: CASSRDNSYEQYF. The CDR3 coding sequence is TGCGCCAGCAGCCGGGACAACTCCTACGAGCAGTACTTC.

Turning to this clone: A far larger clone is off by one base, so a read error is likely. The V gene is TRBV7-2, the J gene TRBJ2-2, with D perhaps matching TRBD1 or TRBD2 (5 bases each). V was shortened by 3 bases and J by 3 bases, with 17 bases between the two germline ends. There are 17 residues in the CDR3. Per germline, CDR1 SGHTA and CDR2 FQGNSA. As DNA, the CDR3 is TGTGCCAGCAGCTTCTCTCAGGACGGGGCTTACACCGGGGAGCTGTTTTTT. Protein product: CASSFSQDGAYTGELFF.

CDR3 sequence (DNA): TGTGCCACCAGCAGATCTGGGCAGCTTAATGAAAAACTGTTTTTT. It yields the protein CATSRSGQLNEKLFF. This chain uses TRBV15 with TRBJ1-4; no reliable D call. Deletions cut 2 bases from V and 4 bases from J, with 11 bases between. This CDR3 contains 15 residues. CDR1 is LNHNV, CDR2 YYDKDF, per germline (reference sequence). Drawing the rest from reference TRBV15 and TRBJ1-4, the complete variable domain is DAMVIQNPRYQVTQFGKPVTLSCSQTLNHNVMYWYQQKSSQAPKLLFHYYDKDFNNEADTPDNFQSRRPNTSFCFLDIRSPGLGDTAMYLCATSRSGQLNEKLFFGSGTQLSVL.

V is TRBV7-2 and J is TRBJ1-2, with D perhaps matching TRBD1 (5 bases). The CDR3 extends over 16 amino acids. Trimming cost V 5 bases and J 0 bases, with 16 bases left between them. CDR1 is SGHTA and CDR2 is FQGNSA in the germline V gene. The DNA for the CDR3 is TGTGCCAGCAGCCGACTGGGGGAGTCTACTAACTATGGCTACACCTTC. It translates to CASSRLGESTNYGYTF.

This rearrangement joins TRBV5-1 to TRBJ2-3; D unresolved. The CDR3 loop spans 14 amino acids. Germline loops: CDR1 SGHRS, CDR2 YFSETQ. The V end lost 5 bases, the J end lost 3 bases, and 13 bases lay between the germline ends. This CDR3 reads CASRLTKPTDTQYF. For the CDR3, the DNA is TGCGCCAGCAGGTTAACTAAGCCAACAGATACGCAGTATTTT.